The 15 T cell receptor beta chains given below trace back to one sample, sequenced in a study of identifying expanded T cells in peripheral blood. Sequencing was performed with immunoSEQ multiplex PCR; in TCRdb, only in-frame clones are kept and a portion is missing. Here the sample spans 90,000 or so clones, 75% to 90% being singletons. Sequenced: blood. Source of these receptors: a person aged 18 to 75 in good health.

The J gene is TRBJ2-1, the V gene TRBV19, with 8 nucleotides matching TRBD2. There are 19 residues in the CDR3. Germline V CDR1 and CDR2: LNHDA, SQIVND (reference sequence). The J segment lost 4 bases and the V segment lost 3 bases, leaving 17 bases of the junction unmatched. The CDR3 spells CASSIGPLSGGGIYNEQFF. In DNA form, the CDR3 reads TGTGCCAGTAGTATTGGCCCCTTGTCGGGCGGGGGGATATACAATGAGCAGTTCTTC.

CDR3: CASSPVSGARTEAFF. In DNA, the CDR3 is TGTGCCAGCTCACCAGTATCGGGGGCGCGTACTGAAGCTTTCTTT. V usage is TRBV18 and J usage is TRBJ1-1; D possibly corresponds to TRBD1 (6 bases). Per the germline V gene, CDR1 is KGHSH and CDR2 is LQKENI. V dropped 2 bases and J dropped 5 bases, with 15 bases sitting between them. The length of the CDR3 is 15 residues.

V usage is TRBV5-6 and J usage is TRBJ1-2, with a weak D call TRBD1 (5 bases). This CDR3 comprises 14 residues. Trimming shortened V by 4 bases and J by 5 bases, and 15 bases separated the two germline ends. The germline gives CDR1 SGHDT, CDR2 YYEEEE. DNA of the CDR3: TGTGCCAGCAGCCTCGGGACGGCGGAATATGGCTACACCTTC. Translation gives CASSLGTAEYGYTF. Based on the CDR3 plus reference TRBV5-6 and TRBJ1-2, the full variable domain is DAGVTQSPTHLIKTRGQQVTLRCSPKSGHDTVSWYQQALGQGPQFIFQYYEEEERQRGNFPDRFSGHQFPNYSSELNVNALLLGDSALYLCASSLGTAEYGYTFGSGTRLTVV.

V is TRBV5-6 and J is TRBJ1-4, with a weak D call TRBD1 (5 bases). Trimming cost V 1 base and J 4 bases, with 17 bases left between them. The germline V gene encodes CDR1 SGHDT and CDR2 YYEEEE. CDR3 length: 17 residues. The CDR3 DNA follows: TGTGCCAGCAGCTTGAAGATCGGGGGGGAGTTTAATGAAAAACTGTTTTTT. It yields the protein CASSLKIGGEFNEKLFF.

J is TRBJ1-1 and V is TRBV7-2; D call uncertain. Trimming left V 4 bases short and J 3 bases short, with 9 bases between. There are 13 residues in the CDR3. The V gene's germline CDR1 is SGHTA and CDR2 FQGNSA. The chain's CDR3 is CASSSDFYTEAFF. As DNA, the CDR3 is TGTGCCAGCAGCTCAGACTTCTACACTGAAGCTTTCTTT.

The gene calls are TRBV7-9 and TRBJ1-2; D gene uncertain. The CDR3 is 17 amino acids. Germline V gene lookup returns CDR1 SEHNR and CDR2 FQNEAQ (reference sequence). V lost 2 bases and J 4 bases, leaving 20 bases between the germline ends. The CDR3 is CASSLITDPYWGYGYTF. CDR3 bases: TGTGCCAGCAGCTTAATCACGGATCCCTATTGGGGCTATGGCTACACCTTC.

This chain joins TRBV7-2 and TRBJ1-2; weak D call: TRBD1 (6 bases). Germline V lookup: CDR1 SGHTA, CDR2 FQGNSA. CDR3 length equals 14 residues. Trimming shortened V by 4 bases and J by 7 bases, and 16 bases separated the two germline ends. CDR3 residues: CASSYGQSPSGYTF. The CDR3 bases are TGTGCCAGCAGCTATGGACAGTCTCCTAGTGGCTACACCTTC.

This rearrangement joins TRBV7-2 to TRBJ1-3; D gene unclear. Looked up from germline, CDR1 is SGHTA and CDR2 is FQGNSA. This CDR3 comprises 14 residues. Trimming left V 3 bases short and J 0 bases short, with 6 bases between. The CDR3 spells CASSFLRSGNTIYF. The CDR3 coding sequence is TGTGCCAGCAGCTTCCTTCGCTCTGGAAACACCATATATTTT.

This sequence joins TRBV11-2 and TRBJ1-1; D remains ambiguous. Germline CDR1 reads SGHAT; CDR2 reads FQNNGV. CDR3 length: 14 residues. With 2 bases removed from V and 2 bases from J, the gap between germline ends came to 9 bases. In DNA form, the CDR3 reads TGTGCCAGCAGCTTAAGAAGGGTTAACACTGAAGCTTTCTTT. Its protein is CASSLRRVNTEAFF.

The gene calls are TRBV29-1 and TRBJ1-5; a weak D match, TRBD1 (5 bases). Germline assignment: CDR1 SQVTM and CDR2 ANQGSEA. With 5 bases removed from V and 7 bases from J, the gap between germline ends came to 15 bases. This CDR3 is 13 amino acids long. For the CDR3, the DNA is TGCAGCGTTTCCGGGGCCCTGGGCCAGCCCCAGCATTTT. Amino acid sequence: CSVSGALGQPQHF.

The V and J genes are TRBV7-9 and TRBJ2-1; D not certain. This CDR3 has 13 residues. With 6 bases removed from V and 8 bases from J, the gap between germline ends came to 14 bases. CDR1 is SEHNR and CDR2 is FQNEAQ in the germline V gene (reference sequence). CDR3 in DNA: TGTGCCAGCAGGTCCGACTCCGGCGATGAGCAGTTCTTC. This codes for CASRSDSGDEQFF.

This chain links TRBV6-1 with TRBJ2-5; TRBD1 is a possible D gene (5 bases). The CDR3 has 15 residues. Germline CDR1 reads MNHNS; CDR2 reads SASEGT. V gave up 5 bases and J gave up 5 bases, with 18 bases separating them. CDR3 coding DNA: TGTGCCAGCAGTAATGCCAGGGTGCGTACGGAGACCCAGTACTTC. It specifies CASSNARVRTETQYF.

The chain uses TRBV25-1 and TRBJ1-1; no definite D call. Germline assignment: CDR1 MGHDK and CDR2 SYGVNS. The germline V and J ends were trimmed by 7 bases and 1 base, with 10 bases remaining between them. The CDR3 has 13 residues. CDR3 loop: CASKGPPNTEAFF. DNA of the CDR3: TGTGCCAGCAAAGGACCGCCGAACACTGAAGCTTTCTTT.

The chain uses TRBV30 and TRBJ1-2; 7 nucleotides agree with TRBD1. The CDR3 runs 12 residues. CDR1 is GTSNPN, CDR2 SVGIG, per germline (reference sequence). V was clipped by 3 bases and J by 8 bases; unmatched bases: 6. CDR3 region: CAWRTGRSGYTF. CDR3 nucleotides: TGTGCCTGGAGGACAGGGCGGTCCGGCTACACCTTC.

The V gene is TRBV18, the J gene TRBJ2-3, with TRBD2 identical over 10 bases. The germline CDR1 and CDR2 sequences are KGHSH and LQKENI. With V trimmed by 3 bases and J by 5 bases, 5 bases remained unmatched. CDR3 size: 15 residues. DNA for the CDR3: TGTGCCAGCTCACCCCAGCGGGGGGGCAGAGATACGCAGTATTTT. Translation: CASSPQRGGRDTQYF.